The 31 T cell receptor beta chains listed next were all sequenced from one sample in a study of blood T cell repertoires in COVID-19. Sequenced by immunoSEQ multiplex PCR; TCRdb stores in-frame clones only, minus some. The table has about 52,000 clones, 85% seen once. The sequencing sample was made of peripheral blood. These receptors came from a human donor in a cohort sampled during active COVID-19.

This clone has just one count. The chain recombines TRBV19 with TRBJ2-7; 7 bases match TRBD2. Germline CDR1 reads LNHDA; CDR2 reads SQIVND (reference sequence). CDR3 length equals 14 residues. With V trimmed by 4 bases and J by 7 bases, 10 bases remained unmatched. CDR3 coding DNA: TGTGCCAGTAGTAGGGGCGGGAGATCTGGGGAGCAGTACTTC. Translated: CASSRGGRSGEQYF.

The chain links TRBV28 to TRBJ2-1; 11 bases are a match to TRBD2. The CDR3 totals 17 residues. V was clipped by 5 bases and J by 7 bases; unmatched bases: 13. Germline V lookup: CDR1 MDHEN, CDR2 SYDVKM. The CDR3, as DNA: TGTGCCAGCAGTACCAGGGTAGCGGGAGGGACAGGAAATGAGCAGTTCTTC. This translates into CASSTRVAGGTGNEQFF.

The V and J genes are TRBV3-1 (or the pseudogene TRBV3-2) and TRBJ2-4; 11 nucleotides align to TRBD2. Germline assignment: CDR1 LGHDT and CDR2 YNNKEL (reference sequence). This CDR3 has 13 residues. Here the CDR3 DNA reads TGTGCTAGCCGCACTAGCGGGGGAAACATTCAGTACTTC. Its translation is CASRTSGGNIQYF.

The chain uses TRBV12-3 or TRBV12-4 and TRBJ2-1, with TRBD2 identical over 7 bases. With V trimmed by 4 bases and J by 9 bases, 3 bases remained unmatched. The CDR3 has 12 residues. Here the CDR3 reads CASSSGLFEQFF. The CDR3 DNA follows: TGTGCCAGCAGTTCGGGACTATTTGAGCAGTTCTTC.

This chain links TRBV9 with TRBJ2-3, with D perhaps matching TRBD2 (6 bases). V lost 3 bases and J lost 4, with 15 bases in between. Germline V gives CDR1 SGDLS, CDR2 YYNGEE. The CDR3 covers 15 residues. The CDR3 is CASSAVNSGPDTQYF. In DNA, the CDR3 is TGTGCCAGCAGCGCCGTAAATAGCGGCCCAGATACGCAGTATTTT.

The genes are TRBV4-2 and TRBJ1-4; D not resolved. Germline CDR1 LGHNA, CDR2 YNFKEQ. Trimming removed 1 base from V and 8 bases from J, with 11 bases in between. The CDR3 is made up of 14 amino acids. CDR3 residues: CASSQAVTAEKLFF. CDR3 DNA sequence: TGTGCCAGCAGCCAAGCGGTAACAGCCGAAAAACTGTTTTTT.

The V and J genes are TRBV6-2 or TRBV6-3 and TRBJ2-1, with 12 bases lining up with TRBD2. The CDR3 length is 20 residues. The germline V gene has CDR1 MNHEY and CDR2 SVGEGT. J lost 4 bases, V lost 2 bases, and 15 bases had no gene match. The CDR3 is CASSYGGTSGPTQLYNEQFF. The CDR3 DNA reads as TGTGCCAGCAGTTACGGGGGGACTAGCGGGCCAACCCAATTATACAATGAGCAGTTCTTC.

The rearrangement links TRBV12-3 or TRBV12-4 to TRBJ1-1; D not certain. The CDR3 runs to 12 residues. V lost 6 bases to trimming and J lost 5 bases, with 10 bases between them. In DNA form, the CDR3 reads TGTGCCAGCAGATCTCAGTGGACTGAAGCTTTCTTT. Its translation is CASRSQWTEAFF.

This clone came up once. V gene TRBV2 combines with J gene TRBJ2-7; tentative D call: TRBD2 (5 bases). Trimming removed 8 bases at V and 5 bases at J, with 7 bases between. The CDR3 contains 10 residues. Germline V lookup: CDR1 SNHLY, CDR2 FYNNEI. CDR3 sequence (DNA): TGTGCCAGCGAGGGTAACGAGCAGTACTTC. This gives the protein CASEGNEQYF.

The V call is TRBV7-9, the J call TRBJ2-7, with no clear D. The length of the CDR3 is 14 residues. Trimming pared 0 bases from V and 3 bases from J, leaving 9 bases between. The V gene's germline CDR1 is SEHNR and CDR2 FQNEAQ (reference sequence). The CDR3 sequence is CASSLAQSSYEQYF. As DNA, the CDR3 is TGTGCCAGCAGCTTAGCGCAGTCTAGCTACGAGCAGTACTTC.

For the CDR3, the DNA is TGTGCCAGCAGTTTATTAAACAGGGATGATCAGCCCCAGCATTTT. This sequence encodes CASSLLNRDDQPQHF. The chain carries TRBV28 and TRBJ1-5; TRBD1 might be the D (6 bases). Germline CDR1 MDHEN, CDR2 SYDVKM. Trimming cost V 1 base and J 5 bases, with 12 bases left between them. The CDR3 has 15 residues.

The rearrangement uses TRBV6-5 and TRBJ2-5; maybe TRBD2 (6 bases). Germline V CDR1 and CDR2: MNHEY, SVGAGI. With 6 bases removed from V and 5 bases from J, the gap between germline ends came to 19 bases. This CDR3 region has 15 residues. The CDR3 nucleotides read TGTGCCAGCAGCCCCCCCGGGGCGGAGGGGGAGACCCAGTACTTC. Translation gives CASSPPGAEGETQYF.

The chain employs TRBV4-3 and TRBJ2-7, with a weak D call TRBD1 (6 bases). This CDR3 contains 15 residues. CDR1 and CDR2 from the germline V gene are LGHNA and YSLEER. Trimming left V 4 bases short and J 4 bases short, with 17 bases between. CDR3 nucleotides: TGCGCCAGCAGCCCACAGAAACAGGGTGGGTACGAGCAGTACTTC. Protein product: CASSPQKQGGYEQYF.

The CDR3 sequence: CSVFGGLRNEQFF. The CDR3 nucleotides read TGCAGCGTTTTCGGCGGGCTACGGAATGAGCAGTTCTTC. The V call is TRBV29-1, the J call TRBJ2-1, with D tentatively TRBD2 (5 bases). V was shortened by 5 bases and J by 7 bases, with 15 bases between the two germline ends. The CDR3 is 13 residues long. Germline V lookup: CDR1 SQVTM, CDR2 ANQGSEA.

The chain carries TRBV5-1 and TRBJ2-2; D uncertain. The ends were cut back, 0 bases at V and 0 bases at J, with 6 bases in the middle. CDR1 and CDR2 (germline): SGHRS, YFSETQ. CDR3 size: 15 residues. The CDR3 DNA is TGCGCCAGCAGCTTGGACATCACGAACACCGGGGAGCTGTTTTTT. This codes for CASSLDITNTGELFF.

The chain links TRBV5-1 to TRBJ2-2, with 16 positions matching TRBD2. V trimming: 4 bases; J trimming: 2 bases; junction bases outside the gene matches: 5. The CDR3 spans 18 residues. In germline, CDR1 is SGHRS, CDR2 YFSETQ. The CDR3: CASSVGLAGGLNTGELFF. CDR3 DNA: TGCGCCAGCAGCGTGGGACTAGCGGGAGGGCTAAACACCGGGGAGCTGTTTTTT.

The chain couples TRBV3-1 (or the pseudogene TRBV3-2) to TRBJ1-4; tentative D call: TRBD1 (6 bases). The CDR3 runs 16 residues. The germline CDR1 and CDR2 sequences are LGHDT and YNNKEL (reference sequence). Trimming took 2 bases from V and 6 from J, leaving 16 bases between them. CDR3 amino acids: CASSQSSVQGYEKLFF. CDR3 bases: TGTGCCAGCAGCCAATCGTCAGTGCAGGGGTATGAAAAACTGTTTTTT.

The V and J genes are TRBV28 and TRBJ2-7, with D possibly being TRBD1 (6 bases). Trimming left V 4 bases short and J 2 bases short, with 9 bases between. This CDR3 region has 13 residues. Germline V CDR1 and CDR2: MDHEN, SYDVKM. The CDR3 is CASSSGQTYEQYF. The DNA for the CDR3 is TGTGCCAGCAGTTCCGGACAGACCTACGAGCAGTACTTC.

This clone has just a few counts. The chain joins TRBV2 to TRBJ2-3; possible D gene TRBD1, 6 bases. The V gene lost 6 bases and the J gene lost 3 bases, with 16 bases spanning the gap. The CDR3 spans 15 residues. Germline V lookup: CDR1 SNHLY, CDR2 FYNNEI. The CDR3 nucleotides read TGTGCCAGCAGCAGGGACAAGGTTACAACAGATACGCAGTATTTT. It codes for CASSRDKVTTDTQYF. The complete variable domain, with remaining parts taken from reference TRBV2 and TRBJ2-3, reads EPEVTQTPSHQVTQMGQEVILRCVPISNHLYFYWYRQILGQKVEFLVSFYNNEISEKSEIFDDQFSVERPDGSNFTLKIRSTKLEDSAMYFCASSRDKVTTDTQYFGPGTRLTVL.

There are a few counts of this clone. The rearrangement uses TRBV7-2 and TRBJ2-1; 8 bases are a match to TRBD2. Germline lookup yields CDR1 SGHTA and CDR2 FQGNSA. V lost 5 bases and J lost 3; bases outside the gene matches: 9. This CDR3 is 16 amino acids long. This CDR3 is CASSVRVAGYYNEQFF. The CDR3 DNA is TGTGCCAGCAGCGTCCGGGTAGCGGGATACTACAATGAGCAGTTCTTC.

J is TRBJ1-1 and V is TRBV5-1; 9 nucleotides line up with TRBD1. This CDR3 spans 14 amino acids. Trimming cost V 4 bases and J 6 bases; bases outside gene matches: 7. Per the germline V gene, CDR1 is SGHRS and CDR2 is YFSETQ. In DNA form, the CDR3 reads TGCGCCAGCAGCGACGGGACAGGGATCCCTGAAGCTTTCTTT. It is translated as CASSDGTGIPEAFF.

The rearrangement links TRBV24-1 to TRBJ2-3; 8 bases are shared with TRBD2. The V gene end was trimmed by 2 bases and the J gene end by 4 bases; junction bases not matched to a gene: 10. This CDR3 is built from 17 residues. CDR1 and CDR2 from the germline V gene are KGHDR and SFDVKD. CDR3 sequence reads: CATSDSKRTSRADTQYF. In nucleotides, the CDR3 is TGTGCCACCAGTGATTCCAAGCGGACTAGCAGGGCAGATACGCAGTATTTT.

The chain couples TRBV19 to TRBJ2-1; no clear D. The CDR3 extends over 14 amino acids. Germline CDR1 and CDR2: LNHDA and SQIVND (reference sequence). The V end lost 8 bases, the J end lost 0 bases, and 11 bases lay between the germline ends. CDR3 amino acids: CASLSRNSYNEQFF. The CDR3 coding sequence is TGTGCCAGTCTTAGCAGAAACTCCTACAATGAGCAGTTCTTC.

The chain joins TRBV14 to TRBJ2-5; a weak D match, TRBD2 (5 bases). The V end lost 1 base, the J end lost 1 base, and 10 bases lay between the germline ends. Looked up from germline, CDR1 is SGHDN and CDR2 is FVKESK. CDR3 length equals 15 residues. The chain's CDR3 is CASSQVVGLQETQYF. The CDR3 DNA reads TGTGCCAGCAGCCAAGTCGTCGGACTCCAAGAGACCCAGTACTTC.

This CDR3 is CASSYWDRGEQYF. The DNA for the CDR3 is TGTGCCAGCAGTTACTGGGACAGGGGCGAGCAGTACTTC. This chain connects TRBV6-5 to TRBJ2-7, with 10 bases that match TRBD1. V dropped 1 base and J dropped 6; count of bases not matched to a gene: 0. The CDR3 length is 13 residues. CDR1 MNHEY and CDR2 SVGAGI come from the germline V gene.

V is TRBV5-1 and J is TRBJ2-3, with D possibly matching TRBD2 (6 bases). The CDR3 length is 15 residues. The germline gives CDR1 SGHRS, CDR2 YFSETQ. V lost 0 bases and J lost 4, with 12 bases in between. The CDR3 nucleotides read TGCGCCAGCAGCTTGGCGACGGGAGTGGCAGATACGCAGTATTTT. This translates into CASSLATGVADTQYF. Full variable domain (outside the CDR3, taken from reference TRBV5-1 and TRBJ2-3): KAGVTQTPRYLIKTRGQQVTLSCSPISGHRSVSWYQQTPGQGLQFLFEYFSETQRNKGNFPGRFSGRQFSNSRSEMNVSTLELGDSALYLCASSLATGVADTQYFGPGTRLTVL.

The chain combines TRBV2 with TRBJ2-5; D is possibly TRBD1 (5 bases). The germline V gene has CDR1 SNHLY and CDR2 FYNNEI. Trimming removed 4 bases from V and 2 bases from J, with 11 bases in between. The CDR3 contains 14 residues. CDR3 in amino acids: CASSVGRAQETQYF. In DNA form, the CDR3 reads TGTGCCAGCAGTGTGGGCAGGGCGCAAGAGACCCAGTACTTC.

The chain carries TRBV10-2 and TRBJ1-2, with no clear D. There are 11 residues in the CDR3. Germline values: CDR1 WSHSY, CDR2 SAAADI. Trimming took off 6 bases at V and 8 bases at J, with 10 bases between the two ends. CDR3 in DNA: TGCGCCAGCAGATCGTCCGGGGGCTACACCTTC. Its protein product is CASRSSGGYTF.

The chain employs TRBV9 and TRBJ1-2, with D perhaps TRBD1 (6 bases). V was pared by 0 bases and J by 8 bases, with 11 bases between. This CDR3 spans 13 amino acids. Germline V gene data show CDR1 as SGDLS and CDR2 as YYNGEE. CDR3 region: CASSVDGGRGYTF. For the CDR3, the DNA is TGTGCCAGCAGCGTAGATGGGGGCCGAGGCTACACCTTC.

This clone was counted a single time. The chain employs TRBV10-3 and TRBJ2-3; 10 bases fit TRBD2. Germline CDR1 and CDR2: ENHRY and SYGVKD. V lost 2 bases to trimming and J lost 1 base; unmatched junction nucleotides: 3. This CDR3 is built from 16 residues. CDR3 sequence (DNA): TGTGCCATCAGTGAGAGGACTAGCGGAGGCACAGATACGCAGTATTTT. It yields the protein CAISERTSGGTDTQYF.

This chain joins TRBV7-9 and TRBJ2-7; D gene unclear. V gave up 3 bases and J gave up 0 bases, with 9 bases separating them. CDR3 length equals 14 residues. Germline loops: CDR1 SEHNR, CDR2 FQNEAQ (reference sequence). The CDR3 coding sequence is TGTGCCAGCAGCTTTGGAGCGAGCTCCTACGAGCAGTACTTC. Protein product: CASSFGASSYEQYF.